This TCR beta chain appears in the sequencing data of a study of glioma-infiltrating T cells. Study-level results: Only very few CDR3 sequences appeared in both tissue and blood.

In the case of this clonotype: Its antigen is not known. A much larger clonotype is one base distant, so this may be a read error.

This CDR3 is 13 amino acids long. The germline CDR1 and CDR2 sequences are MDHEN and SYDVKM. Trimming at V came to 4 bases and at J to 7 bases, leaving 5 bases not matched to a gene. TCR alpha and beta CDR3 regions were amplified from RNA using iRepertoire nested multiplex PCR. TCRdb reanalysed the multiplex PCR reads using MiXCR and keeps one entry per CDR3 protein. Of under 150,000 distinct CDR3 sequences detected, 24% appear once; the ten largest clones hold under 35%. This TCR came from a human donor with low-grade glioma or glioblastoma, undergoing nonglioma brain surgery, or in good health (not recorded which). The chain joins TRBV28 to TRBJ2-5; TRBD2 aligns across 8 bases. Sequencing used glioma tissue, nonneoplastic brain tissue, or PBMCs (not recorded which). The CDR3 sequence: CASSSGGRGTQYF. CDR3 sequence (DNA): TGTGCCAGCAGTTCGGGGGGGCGAGGGACCCAGTACTTC. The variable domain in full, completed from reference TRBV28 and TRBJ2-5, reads DVKVTQSSRYLVKRTGEKVFLECVQDMDHENMFWYRQDPGLGLRLIYFSYDVKMKEKGDIPEGYSVSREKKERFSLILESASTNQTSMYLCASSSGGRGTQYFGPGTRLLVL.